This TCR beta chain was identified during a study of cytomegalovirus exposure and HLA in healthy donors (dated by TCRdb to about 2017). Some background on the complete study: In an earlier analysis of some 550 of the donors, 276 Gb of sequence data and 100 million or so unique TCR beta sequences from about 190 million T cells were reported. The aim of the study was to test whether cataloging public T cell receptors could identify signatures of past pathogen exposure. Every discovery cohort repertoire had been produced on one sequencing platform. Because of strong linkage in the cohort, five DR-DQ haplotypes were treated as single units for association and clustering. To decide whether each TCR beta V gene segment behaved as functional or pseudogenic, an earlier analysis of fewer than 750 of the donors relied on high-throughput TCR beta sequencing. Rather than using new phenotypic data, the later analysis identified candidate immune exposures from TCR beta sequences and from how often those sequences occurred across donors. Of the roughly 420 genotyped donors, roughly 80% were placed in the genetic ancestry cluster associated with self-reported Caucasian donors. The study used immunosequencing to profile the T cell repertoires of about 670 subjects and linked those repertoires to cytomegalovirus serostatus. Genome-wide SNP genotypes for about 65% of the 666 donors were used in a later genetic analysis, which treated that subset as a discovery cohort. Roughly 300 gigabases of sequencing data and around 88 million unique TCR sequences made up an early release that covered nearly 650 HLA-typed donors. Typing coverage differed by locus: A, B, C, DRB1 and DQB1 were typed in roughly 620-630 donors, DQA1 in roughly 510, DPA1 in some 600, and DPB1 in 472. To predict cytomegalovirus infection status, the study brought together high-throughput TCR immunosequencing, statistical association of individual TCRs with disease status, and machine learning. Among a few hundred genotyped donors of the cohort, an average of about 240,000 unique TCR beta nucleotide sequences were sequenced per donor, about a sixth of them non-productive. Donor age, sex, ethnicity and CMV serostatus were compiled together with the repertoire data. In addition to the first cohort of roughly 700 subjects, a separate validation cohort of 120 different subjects was used. A later analysis re-analyzed previously published TCR beta repertoires from several hundred donors and added high-resolution HLA genotyping to study TCR occurrence patterns. HLA typing included class I and class II loci at four-digit resolution.

In the germline V gene, CDR1 corresponds to SGHRS and CDR2 to YFSETQ. From the cysteine up to the phenylalanine, the CDR3 has a length of 11 residues. The only DNA kept is the CDR3, 33 bases in frame from the first base. V and J are truncated by 7 bases and 7 bases respectively, leaving an intervening sequence of 11 bases. The table lists this clone with a few counts. Its antigen is still unknown. Base qualities are not at hand, and no much larger clone is one base apart. What the work shows at the level of the full study, not this receptor alone: In this cohort, only TCR beta chains were sequenced, and detectable features were limited by the absence of alpha or paired-chain data. The study listed 150 to 200 TCR beta chains as associated with cytomegalovirus. Three of the identified cytomegalovirus-associated TCR beta chains were confirmed in vitro to be specific for cytomegalovirus antigens. A group of highly shared sequence variants was considered likely to be a technical artifact of the sequencing pipeline. Assigning TCR associations to individual alleles was difficult when HLA alleles, especially DR and DQ, strongly co-occurred. In an earlier analysis of about 600 of the donors, most TCR beta V segments appeared in productive rearrangements about 87% or about 30% of the time, broadly matching IMGT annotations. The only immune exposure information available for the cohort was CMV serostatus. In a later analysis, the rate of TCR association differed among HLA loci, with DRB1 alleles having the most associated TCRs and HLA-C alleles having the fewest. Roughly uniform sequencing depth across donors was assumed in presence/absence analyses, although this assumption may not hold. Because counts were too low, approximately 18 rarely observed V segments, including chromosome 9 orphons, were excluded from the earlier analysis of some 540 of the donors. Compared with equally common non-associated chains, HLA-associated TCR beta chains in a later analysis were more clonally expanded and had lower generation probabilities. Because some donors lacked HLA typing at each locus, the association tests relied only on the typed subset. While some public TCRs were present in many individuals, most TCR sequences turned up only very rarely across donors. The 87-base-pair reads could not distinguish some IMGT-functional V segments, including TRBV6-2 and TRBV6-3, so those segments were excluded. A later analysis found that most CMV-associated TCR beta chains appeared HLA-restricted, with HLA associations seemingly driven largely by CMV exposure. In a later genetic analysis, a missense DCLRE1C variant was associated with V-gene and J-gene trimming of TCR beta chains, and the association was replicated in an independent cohort. Cytomegalovirus status was reported to be diagnosed by the classifier with high specificity and sensitivity in both the original and validation cohorts. A later genetic analysis reported fewer N-insertions in productive TCRs among donors in an Asian-associated ancestry cluster than the roughly 620-donor mean. A later analysis associated 15,000 to 20,000 TCR beta sequences with specific HLA alleles at a false discovery rate of 0.05. A further reported finding was that TCR beta sequences accurately predicted the HLA-A and HLA-B alleles for most subjects in the first cohort. Linkage disequilibrium might explain the correlated functional status among segregating V segments, but an unknown experimental factor could not be excluded. According to a later analysis, parvovirus B19, influenza, CMV and Epstein-Barr virus appeared linked to several top co-occurrence clusters. According to the authors, the approach could potentially be generalized to other disease states and immunological phenotypes.

Library preparation was by the immunoSEQ multiplex PCR assay. For the multiplex PCR, a mixture combining 60 forward primers for TCR Vbeta segments and 13 reverse primers for TCR Jbeta segments was used. Amplification of the CDR3 region of rearranged TCR beta genes was performed with a multiplex PCR assay on genomic DNA. On the Illumina HiSeq System, the amplified TCR beta libraries were sequenced as 87-base-pair reads. Per the authors' processing: A later analysis counted about 82 million unique TCR beta chains across the 550 to 750 repertoires, and around 9.9 million of these chains were shared by at least two donors. Raw reads were error-corrected and collapsed into unique sequences by a nearest-neighbor algorithm in which closely related sequences were merged to remove PCR and sequencing errors. V, D and J gene segments were assigned by aligning CDR3 sequences to IMGT reference sequences. Each retained sequence needed at least a six-nucleotide match to both a V gene segment and a J gene segment. A rearrangement was called productive if the CDR3 had no stop codons and remained in frame with V and J, and every other rearrangement was called non-productive. CDR3 was defined by IMGT convention, running from the second conserved V-encoded cysteine to the conserved J-encoded phenylalanine. Sequences without an unambiguous match to a single V gene segment were excluded from the earlier analysis of 587 of the donors. An earlier analysis of almost 600 of the donors classified V segments as functional when productive rearrangements were above 56.7% and as segregating when the standard deviation between donors was above 5%. A statistical classification framework was built for diagnosing cytomegalovirus status from the catalog of TCR beta chain sequences. In a later analysis, V and J genes were assigned by comparing TCR nucleotide sequences against IMGT/GENE-DB human TR gene sequences. In a later analysis, CDR3 sequences and most-parsimonious VDJ recombination scenarios were assigned using the TCRdist pipeline. In a later analysis, each TCR beta chain was defined by its CDR3 amino acid sequence together with its V-gene family, and reads lacking a unique V-gene family were excluded. In a later analysis, nearly 600 highly shared, low-generation-probability nucleotide sequences were removed to address suspected cross-contamination and a sequencing artifact. A later analysis calculated a clonal expansion index for each public chain from normalized within-repertoire ranks of inferred template counts. In a later analysis, generation probabilities were computed with a VDJ recombination model fitted to out-of-frame rearrangements, and the resulting probabilities were checked against IGoR. In a later analysis, hypergeometric tests were used to score TCR-TCR, TCR-HLA and TCR-CMV co-occurrence, with a repertoire-size bias correction applied to TCR pairs. To estimate false discovery rates, a later analysis permuted the HLA or CMV assignments 20 times. In a later analysis, co-occurring TCRs were grouped with DBSCAN, and TCRdist sequence similarity was added when clustering was performed within HLA-allele-positive subsets. For co-occurrence clustering, repertoires with fewer than 30,000 or more than 120,000 public chains were excluded, along with about five repertoires with anomalous nucleotide sharing. Drawn from immuneACCESS, this table holds only the in-frame rearrangements with V and J called that TCRdb kept. Clones are partly lost; checked studies trace under half to an unresolved V gene and leave the rest unexplained. For V, J and clone size, that table is used; D and trimming come from the DNA. This sample lists about 100,000 clones; roughly 80% were detected once. The top ten clones comprise roughly 7.7% of the sample.

The cohort comprised approximately 700 healthy bone marrow donors. Cohort members were all nominally healthy when sampled, although unrecorded immune exposures were likely present. The donor tested CMV seropositive, placing the donor among the approximately 310 seropositive members of the cohort. Every donor gave a peripheral blood sample, and the peripheral blood mononuclear cells from that sample were used for TCR beta sequencing. The Qiagen DNeasy Blood Extraction Kit was used to extract genomic DNA from the blood cell samples. The chain was built from TRBV5-1 and TRBJ1-1; a tentative D match to TRBD1 spans 5 bases. The sequence was obtained from a man aged 35 to 55 in good health and CMV-seropositive. The source material was PBMCs. The DNA sequence follows: TGCGCCAGCGGGGAGGGGAGTGAAGCTTTCTTT. Its protein reads: CASGEGSEAFF.